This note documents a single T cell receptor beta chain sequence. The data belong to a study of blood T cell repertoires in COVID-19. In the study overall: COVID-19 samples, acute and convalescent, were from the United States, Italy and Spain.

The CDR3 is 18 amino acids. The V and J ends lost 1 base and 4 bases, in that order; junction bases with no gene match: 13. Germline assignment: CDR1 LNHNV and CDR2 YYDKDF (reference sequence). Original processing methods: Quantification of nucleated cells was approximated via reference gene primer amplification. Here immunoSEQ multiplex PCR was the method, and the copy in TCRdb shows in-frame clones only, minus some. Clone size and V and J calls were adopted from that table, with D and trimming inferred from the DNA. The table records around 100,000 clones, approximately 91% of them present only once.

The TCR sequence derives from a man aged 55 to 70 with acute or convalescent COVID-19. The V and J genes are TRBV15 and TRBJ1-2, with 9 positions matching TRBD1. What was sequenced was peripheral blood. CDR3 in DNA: TGTGCCACCAGCAGAGTAGGGACAGGGAGGAAGTCATTCTATGGCTACACCTTC. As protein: CATSRVGTGRKSFYGYTF.